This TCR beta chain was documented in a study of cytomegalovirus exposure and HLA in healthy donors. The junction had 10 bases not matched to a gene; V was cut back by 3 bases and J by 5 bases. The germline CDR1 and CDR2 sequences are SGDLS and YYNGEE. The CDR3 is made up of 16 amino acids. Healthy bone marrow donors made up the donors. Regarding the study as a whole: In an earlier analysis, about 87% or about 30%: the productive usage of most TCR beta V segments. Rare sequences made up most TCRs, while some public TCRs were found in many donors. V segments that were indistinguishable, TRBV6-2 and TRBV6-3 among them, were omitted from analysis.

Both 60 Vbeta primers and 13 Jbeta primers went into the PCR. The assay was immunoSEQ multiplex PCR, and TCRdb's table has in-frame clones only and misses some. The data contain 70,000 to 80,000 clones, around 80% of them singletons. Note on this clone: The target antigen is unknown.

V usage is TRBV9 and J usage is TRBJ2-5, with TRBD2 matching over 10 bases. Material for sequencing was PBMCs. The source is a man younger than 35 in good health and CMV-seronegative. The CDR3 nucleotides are TGTGCCAGCAGCGCACAGACCGGACTAGCGGACGAGACCCAGTACTTC. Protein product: CASSAQTGLADETQYF. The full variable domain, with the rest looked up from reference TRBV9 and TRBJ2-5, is DSGVTQTPKHLITATGQRVTLRCSPRSGDLSVYWYQQSLDQGLQFLIQYYNGEERAKGNILERFSAQQFPDLHSELNLSSLELGDSALYFCASSAQTGLADETQYFGPGTRLLVL.